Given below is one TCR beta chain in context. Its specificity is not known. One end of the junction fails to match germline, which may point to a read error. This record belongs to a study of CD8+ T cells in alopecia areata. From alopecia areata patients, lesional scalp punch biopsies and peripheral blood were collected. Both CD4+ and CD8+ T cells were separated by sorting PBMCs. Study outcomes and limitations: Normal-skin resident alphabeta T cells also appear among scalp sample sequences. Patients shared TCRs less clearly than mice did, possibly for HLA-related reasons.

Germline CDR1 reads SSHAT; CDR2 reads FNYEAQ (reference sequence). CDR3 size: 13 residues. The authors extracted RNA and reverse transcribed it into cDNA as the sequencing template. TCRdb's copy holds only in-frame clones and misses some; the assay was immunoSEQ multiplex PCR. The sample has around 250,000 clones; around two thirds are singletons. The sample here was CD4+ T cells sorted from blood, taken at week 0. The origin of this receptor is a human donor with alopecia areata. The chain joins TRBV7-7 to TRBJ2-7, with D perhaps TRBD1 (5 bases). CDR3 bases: TGTGCTAGCAGCCCCGGGCAGGGCTACGAGCAGTACTTC. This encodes CASSPGQGYEQYF.